This T cell receptor beta chain was identified during a study of blood T cell repertoires in COVID-19. Looking at the study overall: Acute and convalescent COVID-19 samples came from the United States, Italy and Spain. From T cells, B-cell-depleted T cells, or PBMCs came the material, which was cDNA or gDNA.

Original data processing: Reference gene primer amplification gave estimated nucleated cell counts. The table came from immunoSEQ multiplex PCR; TCRdb's copy has only in-frame clones and leaves some out. V, J and clone size are those of that table, while D and trimming were read from the DNA. The sample carries about 40,000 clones, roughly 87% recorded once. Germline V gene data show CDR1 as KGHSH and CDR2 as LQKENI. After removal of 2 bases from V and 7 bases from J, the junction contained 2 bases not matched to a gene. CDR3 length equals 13 residues. Sequencing was performed on peripheral blood. This clonotype originated in a man between 60 and 75 years old with acute or convalescent COVID-19. This chain uses TRBV18 with TRBJ1-2, with TRBD1 matching over 9 bases. The CDR3 DNA reads TGTGCCAGCTCACCAGAGACAGGGGGTGGCTACACCTTC. This translates into CASSPETGGGYTF.